A single TCR beta chain is shown here with its context. What it recognizes is unknown. The CDR3 covers 15 residues. CDR1 LGHNT and CDR2 FRNRAP come from the germline V gene. Trimming removed 0 bases from V and 3 bases from J, with 12 bases in between. 13 Jbeta primers and 60 Vbeta primers were used for the PCR. The method was immunoSEQ multiplex PCR; TCRdb's version includes in-frame clones alone and lacks a portion of them. Among 100,000 to 150,000 clones listed, 75% to 85% were seen once. This record belongs to a study of cytomegalovirus exposure and HLA in healthy donors. Study-level findings and limits: A later analysis found most CMV-associated TCR beta chains apparently HLA-restricted. In a later analysis, V- and J-gene trimming of beta chains associated with a DCLRE1C missense variant, replicated independently.

The gene calls are TRBV12-5 and TRBJ2-7; D might be TRBD1 (5 bases). Sequences were obtained from PBMCs. The TCR sequence derives from a young woman in good health and CMV-seropositive. The CDR3 DNA reads TGTGCTAGTGGTTTGGTAGTGGCACAGGTCTACGAGCAGTACTTC. Translation: CASGLVVAQVYEQYF.